The 8 T cell receptor beta chains below all came from one sample that was sequenced in a study of T cells in Graves' hyperthyroidism and ophthalmopathy. Amplified TCR beta CDR3 regions derived from RNA transcripts. HTBI primers were employed in a first-round RT-PCR of the TCR CDR3. Each CDR3 protein gets one entry after TCRdb re-called the multiplex PCR reads with MiXCR. The sample includes 600,000 to 650,000 distinct CDR3 sequences, about 16% of them seen just once. The sample was blood. The receptors here all came from a woman between 25 and 40 years old with Graves' hyperthyroidism.

This clonotype was counted ten times or more. The rearrangement links TRBV6-1 to TRBJ2-7; the D call may be TRBD1 or TRBD2 (5 bases each). CDR3 length equals 15 residues. Germline V gene lookup returns CDR1 MNHNS and CDR2 SASEGT. The V gene lost 5 bases and the J gene lost 6 bases, with 20 bases spanning the gap. The CDR3 loop is CASSYGLAPGGEQYF. The CDR3 DNA sequence: TGTGCCAGCAGTTACGGGCTAGCCCCTGGGGGCGAGCAGTACTTC.

The chain links TRBV28 to TRBJ1-2, with TRBD1 identical over 10 bases. Germline CDR1 and CDR2: MDHEN and SYDVKM. The CDR3 runs 13 residues. The V and J ends lost 8 bases and 8 bases, in that order; junction bases with no gene match: 8. CDR3 sequence reads: CASVVGQGGGYTF. Here the CDR3 DNA reads TGTGCCAGCGTGGTAGGACAGGGGGGCGGCTACACCTTC.

This clonotype was picked up a small number of times. This chain joins TRBV5-1 and TRBJ2-2; perhaps TRBD1 as D (5 bases). CDR1 SGHRS and CDR2 YFSETQ come from the germline V gene. CDR3 length: 15 amino acids. The V gene lost 0 bases and the J gene lost 4 bases, with 10 bases spanning the gap. For the CDR3, the DNA is TGCGCCAGCAGCTTGGGGGCAGGGATCACCGGGGAGCTGTTTTTT. Translated, it gives CASSLGAGITGELFF.

In its sample, this clonotype was seen a few times. The chain employs TRBV2 and TRBJ2-3; 8 bases fit TRBD1. V lost 5 bases, J lost 5 bases, and 6 bases stayed unmatched. Germline V gene sequence: CDR1 SNHLY, CDR2 FYNNEI. The CDR3 spans 14 residues. This chain's CDR3 is CASSRGQEGDTQYF. DNA of the CDR3: TGTGCCAGCAGTAGGGGACAGGAGGGAGATACGCAGTATTTT.

This clonotype showed up just a few times. V gene TRBV7-8 combines with J gene TRBJ2-3; D is perhaps TRBD1 or TRBD2 (7 bases each). Germline CDR1 reads SGHVS; CDR2 reads FQNEAQ. V lost 4 bases, J lost 4 bases, and 21 bases lay in between. This CDR3 is built from 17 residues. This CDR3 is CASSSHRGAGGPDTQYF. CDR3 sequence (DNA): TGTGCCAGCAGCTCACACCGGGGGGCAGGGGGACCAGATACGCAGTATTTT.

This clonotype came up many times. V and J are TRBV13 and TRBJ2-2; no firm D call. CDR1 is PRHDT, CDR2 FYEKMQ, per germline (reference sequence). Trimming removed 4 bases from V and 6 bases from J, with 9 bases in between. The CDR3 is made up of 13 amino acids. CDR3 nucleotide sequence: TGTGCCAGCAGCTCACATAATGCCGGGGAGCTGTTTTTT. Protein: CASSSHNAGELFF.

This clonotype was counted at least ten times. The chain links TRBV2 to TRBJ1-1, with D unresolved. The V end lost 8 bases, the J end lost 5 bases, and 12 bases lay between the germline ends. Per germline, CDR1 SNHLY and CDR2 FYNNEI. The CDR3 sequence is 12 residues long. CDR3 amino acids: CASGRILTEAFF. CDR3 sequence (DNA): TGTGCCAGCGGACGGATCCTTACTGAAGCTTTCTTT.

Regarding this clonotype: Being one base from a much bigger clone, this may be a read error. V is TRBV7-2 and J is TRBJ2-7, with TRBD1 identical over 8 bases. Trimming removed 4 bases from V and 9 bases from J; junction bases left unmatched: 11. This CDR3 region has 14 residues. Germline CDR1 and CDR2: SGHTA and FQGNSA. CDR3 coding DNA: TGTGCCAGCAGCTCGGACAGGGTTAACCACGTGCAGTACTTC. As protein: CASSSDRVNHVQYF.